Reported below is one TCR beta chain. Antigen: not known. These data come from a study of CD8+ T cells in alopecia areata. It was cDNA, reverse transcribed from extracted RNA, that served as the sequencing template. TCRdb's copy holds only in-frame clones and misses some; the assay was immunoSEQ multiplex PCR. The sample shows about 110,000 clones, roughly 64% of them seen only once. Overall study findings and caveats: Scalp repertoires also include resident alphabeta T cells from normal skin. Whereas mice showed it more clearly, TCR sharing across patients was murkier, possibly because of HLA.

Germline V gives CDR1 MNHNY, CDR2 SVGAGI (reference sequence). V lost 10 bases, J lost 4 bases, and 8 bases stayed unmatched. The CDR3 sequence is 14 residues long. The rearrangement uses TRBV6-6 and TRBJ2-3; 10 bases agree with TRBD2. Material for sequencing was CD8+ T cells sorted from blood. This TCR was recovered from a human donor in good health. CDR3 loop: CAIKRGGLADTQYF. Written as DNA, the CDR3 is TGTGCCATCAAGCGGGGGGGCCTGGCAGATACGCAGTATTTT.